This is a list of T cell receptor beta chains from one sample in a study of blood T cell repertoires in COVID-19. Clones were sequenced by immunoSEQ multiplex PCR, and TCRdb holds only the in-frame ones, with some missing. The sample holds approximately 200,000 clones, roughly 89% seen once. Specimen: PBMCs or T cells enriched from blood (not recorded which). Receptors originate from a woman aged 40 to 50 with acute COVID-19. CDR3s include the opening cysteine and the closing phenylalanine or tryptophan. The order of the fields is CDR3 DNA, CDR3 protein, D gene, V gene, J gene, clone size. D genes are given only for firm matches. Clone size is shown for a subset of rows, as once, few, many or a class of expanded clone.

CDR3 DNA: TGTGCCAGCTCAACGCTAGCGGGAGAGGGCGAGCAGTACTTC
CDR3 protein: CASSTLAGEGEQYF
D gene: TRBD2
V gene: TRBV18
J gene: TRBJ2-7
clone size: .

CDR3 DNA: TGTGCCAGCAGCCAAACCGGGGGGCCTTACAATGAGCAGTTCTTC
CDR3 protein: CASSQTGGPYNEQFF
D gene: .
V gene: TRBV11-1
J gene: TRBJ2-1
clone size: .

CDR3 DNA: TGTGCCAGCGCTTCAGGGGGCAACTCTGGAAACACCATATATTTT
CDR3 protein: CASASGGNSGNTIYF
D gene: TRBD1
V gene: TRBV2
J gene: TRBJ1-3
clone size: .

CDR3 DNA: TGTGCCAGCAGCTCGAGTGGGGGTCTAGCTAGCGGGAGGGCCGGTGAGCAGTTCTTC
CDR3 protein: CASSSSGGLASGRAGEQFF
D gene: TRBD2
V gene: TRBV11-2
J gene: TRBJ2-1
clone size: .

CDR3 DNA: TGTGCCACCAGCAGAGGACTGGGTACCTCCTACAATGAGCAGTTCTTC
CDR3 protein: CATSRGLGTSYNEQFF
D gene: .
V gene: TRBV15
J gene: TRBJ2-1
clone size: .

CDR3 DNA: TGTGCCAGCAGCTTAGGTTCAGCCTACAATGAGCAGTTCTTC
CDR3 protein: CASSLGSAYNEQFF
D gene: .
V gene: TRBV7-2
J gene: TRBJ2-1
clone size: .

CDR3 DNA: TGCGCCAGCAGCACACACTCAGGGACAGGGGACTACGAGCAGTACTTC
CDR3 protein: CASSTHSGTGDYEQYF
D gene: TRBD1
V gene: TRBV5-1
J gene: TRBJ2-7
clone size: .

CDR3 DNA: TGTGCCAGTAGACCCACAGGACAGGGAGATGCTTCACCCCTCCACTTT
CDR3 protein: CASRPTGQGDASPLHF
D gene: TRBD1
V gene: TRBV19
J gene: TRBJ1-6
clone size: once

CDR3 DNA: TGTGCCAGCAGTCCTAGCGGGAGCCCCGCCTACGAGCAGTACTTC
CDR3 protein: CASSPSGSPAYEQYF
D gene: TRBD2
V gene: TRBV7-3
J gene: TRBJ2-7
clone size: .

CDR3 DNA: TGTGCCAGTAAGGACAGTACTAATGAAAAACTGTTTTTT
CDR3 protein: CASKDSTNEKLFF
D gene: .
V gene: TRBV19
J gene: TRBJ1-4
clone size: .

CDR3 DNA: TGTGCCAGACAGGGGGCTCACTATGGCTACACCTTC
CDR3 protein: CARQGAHYGYTF
D gene: TRBD1
V gene: TRBV2
J gene: TRBJ1-2
clone size: .

CDR3 DNA: TGTGCCAGCTCACCAAAACAGGGACATGGCTACACCTTC
CDR3 protein: CASSPKQGHGYTF
D gene: .
V gene: TRBV18
J gene: TRBJ1-2
clone size: once

CDR3 DNA: TGTGCCAGCAGCTTAGTAACAGGGAACACTGAAGCTTTCTTT
CDR3 protein: CASSLVTGNTEAFF
D gene: .
V gene: TRBV7-2
J gene: TRBJ1-1
clone size: .

CDR3 DNA: TGTGCCAGCAGTGTCCTTGGGACAGGCAACTATGGCTACACCTTC
CDR3 protein: CASSVLGTGNYGYTF
D gene: TRBD1
V gene: TRBV28
J gene: TRBJ1-2
clone size: few

CDR3 DNA: TGCGCCAGCAGCTCCCTTACCGGGACAGGTTTTCAGGGGAATGAGCAGTTCTTC
CDR3 protein: CASSSLTGTGFQGNEQFF
D gene: TRBD1
V gene: TRBV5-1
J gene: TRBJ2-1
clone size: .

CDR3 DNA: TGTGCCAGCAGTGAATGGGGCAGGGGGCGAGACACTGAAGCTTTCTTT
CDR3 protein: CASSEWGRGRDTEAFF
D gene: TRBD1
V gene: TRBV25-1
J gene: TRBJ1-1
clone size: .

CDR3 DNA: TGTGCCAGCAGCTTAGCGGGGGGGCGGAACTATGGCTACACCTTC
CDR3 protein: CASSLAGGRNYGYTF
D gene: .
V gene: TRBV7-9
J gene: TRBJ1-2
clone size: .

CDR3 DNA: TGTGCCAGCAGTCCCAAGTTAGCGGGAGTACGGCATGAGCAGTTCTTC
CDR3 protein: CASSPKLAGVRHEQFF
D gene: TRBD2
V gene: TRBV25-1
J gene: TRBJ2-1
clone size: few

CDR3 DNA: TGTGCCTGCCCCCGAGCGGGGGGCCCCTACAATGAGCAGTTCTTC
CDR3 protein: CACPRAGGPYNEQFF
D gene: TRBD2
V gene: TRBV30
J gene: TRBJ2-1
clone size: .

CDR3 DNA: TGTGCCAGCAGGGGCGGACAGGGCTACTCCTACAATGAGCAGTTCTTC
CDR3 protein: CASRGGQGYSYNEQFF
D gene: TRBD1
V gene: TRBV27
J gene: TRBJ2-1
clone size: .

CDR3 DNA: TGCGCCAGCAGCCCGCAAAGCGGGGCGAGCTCCTACGAGCAGTACTTC
CDR3 protein: CASSPQSGASSYEQYF
D gene: TRBD2
V gene: TRBV5-1
J gene: TRBJ2-7
clone size: .

CDR3 DNA: TGTGCCAGCAGTCTTGCTCAGGGGTACGAGCAGTACTTC
CDR3 protein: CASSLAQGYEQYF
D gene: .
V gene: TRBV27
J gene: TRBJ2-7
clone size: .

CDR3 DNA: TGTGCCAGCAGCCAAGACGGTGCCTACGAGCAGTACTTC
CDR3 protein: CASSQDGAYEQYF
D gene: .
V gene: TRBV3-1/TRBV3-2
J gene: TRBJ2-7
clone size: .

CDR3 DNA: TGTGCCACGAGACGAGGGTCGGAGACCCAGTACTTC
CDR3 protein: CATRRGSETQYF
D gene: .
V gene: TRBV15
J gene: TRBJ2-5
clone size: few

CDR3 DNA: TGTGCCAGCAGCCAAGAAAATCGAGGCGGGCGGGAGATGACAGATACGCAGTATTTT
CDR3 protein: CASSQENRGGREMTDTQYF
D gene: TRBD2
V gene: TRBV3-1/TRBV3-2
J gene: TRBJ2-3
clone size: .

CDR3 DNA: TGTGCCAGCAGAACGACAGGGGGGGACACCATATATTTT
CDR3 protein: CASRTTGGDTIYF
D gene: TRBD1
V gene: TRBV12-3/TRBV12-4
J gene: TRBJ1-3
clone size: .

CDR3 DNA: TGCGCCAGCAGCACCCCCGGGCAGGGGATCCACGAGCAGTACTTC
CDR3 protein: CASSTPGQGIHEQYF
D gene: .
V gene: TRBV5-1
J gene: TRBJ2-7
clone size: few